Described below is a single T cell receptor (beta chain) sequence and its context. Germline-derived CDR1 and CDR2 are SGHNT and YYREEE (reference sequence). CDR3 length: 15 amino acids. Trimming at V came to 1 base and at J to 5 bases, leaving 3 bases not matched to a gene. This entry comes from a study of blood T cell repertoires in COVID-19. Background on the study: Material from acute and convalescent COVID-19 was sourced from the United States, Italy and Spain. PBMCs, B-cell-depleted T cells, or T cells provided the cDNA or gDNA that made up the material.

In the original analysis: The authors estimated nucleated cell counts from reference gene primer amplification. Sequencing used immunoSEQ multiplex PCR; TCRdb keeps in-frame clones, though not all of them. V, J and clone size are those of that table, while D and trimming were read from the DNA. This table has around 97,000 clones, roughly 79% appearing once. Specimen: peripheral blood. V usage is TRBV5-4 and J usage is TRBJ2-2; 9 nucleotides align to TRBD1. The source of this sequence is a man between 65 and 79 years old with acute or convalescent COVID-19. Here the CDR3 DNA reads TGTGCCAGCAGCTTGTTTGACAGGGGGACCGGGGAGCTGTTTTTT. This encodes CASSLFDRGTGELFF.